This T cell receptor (beta chain) derives from a study of blood T cell repertoires in COVID-19. Study context: COVID-19 samples from acute and convalescent phases originated in the United States, Italy and Spain. Sample material is recorded as cDNA or gDNA derived from T cells, B-cell-depleted T cells, or PBMCs.

In the authors' methods: Scientists estimated how many nucleated cells there were by amplifying reference gene primers. The data were produced by immunoSEQ multiplex PCR, yet TCRdb's version contains in-frame clones alone and is incomplete. That table is the source of V, J and clone size, and D and trimming were worked out from the DNA. The repertoire consists of fewer than 110,000 clones, with approximately 86% occurring once and the leading ten covering roughly 3.5%. The specimen was peripheral blood. This clonotype was obtained from a human donor in a cohort sampled during active COVID-19.

As DNA, the CDR3 is TGTGCCAGCAGCGTTGGACAGGGGAACACTGAAGCTTTCTTT. Encoded protein: CASSVGQGNTEAFF. The genes are TRBV7-2 and TRBJ1-1; the match to TRBD1 covers 8 bases. The V and J ends lost 5 bases and 1 base, in that order; junction bases with no gene match: 3. The CDR3 runs 14 residues. The germline V gene encodes CDR1 SGHTA and CDR2 FQGNSA. Complete variable domain (other parts from reference TRBV7-2 and TRBJ1-1): GAGVSQSPSNKVTEKGKDVELRCDPISGHTALYWYRQSLGQGLEFLIYFQGNSAPDKSGLPSDRFSAERTGGSVSTLTIQRTQQEDSAVYLCASSVGQGNTEAFFGQGTRLTVV.